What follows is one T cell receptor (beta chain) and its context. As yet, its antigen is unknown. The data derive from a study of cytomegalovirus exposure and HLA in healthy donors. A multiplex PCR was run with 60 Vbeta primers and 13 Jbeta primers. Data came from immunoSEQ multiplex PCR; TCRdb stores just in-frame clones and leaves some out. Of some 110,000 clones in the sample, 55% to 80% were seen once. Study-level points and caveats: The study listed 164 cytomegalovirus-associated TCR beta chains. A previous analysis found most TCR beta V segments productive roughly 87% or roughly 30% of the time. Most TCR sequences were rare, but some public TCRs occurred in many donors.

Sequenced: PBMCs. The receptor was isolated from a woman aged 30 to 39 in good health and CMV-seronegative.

CDR3 bases: TGTGCCAGCAGTTTTTGGAGTTTTAGTCTCCTCGGCACCGGGGAGCTGTTTTTT. Protein sequence: CASSFWSFSLLGTGELFF. The chain joins TRBV28 to TRBJ2-2; the D is unclear. V was shortened by 3 bases and J by 4 bases, with 21 bases between the two germline ends. There are 18 residues in the CDR3. Germline CDR1 is MDHEN and CDR2 is SYDVKM.